Listed here are 10 T cell receptor beta chains from one sample, sequenced in a study of shared clonotypes between healthy human individuals. Measured with immunoSEQ multiplex PCR; TCRdb has only the in-frame clones, and not every one. This table holds some 2,500,000 clones, approximately 93% found once. Specimen: naive CD4+ T cells from PBMCs. As for subset: CD45RA+ positively selected. These TCRs come from a man younger than 30 in good health. Some clones in this sample may be carry-over from other donors' samples.

This clone was observed once. The chain links TRBV5-6 to TRBJ1-1; 7 bases fit TRBD1. V lost 4 bases to trimming and J lost 1 base; unmatched junction nucleotides: 7. This CDR3 is 15 amino acids long. The germline gives CDR1 SGHDT, CDR2 YYEEEE. This CDR3 is CASSPDREWNTEAFF. The CDR3 DNA follows: TGTGCCAGCAGCCCAGACAGGGAATGGAACACTGAAGCTTTCTTT.

The chain uses TRBV9 and TRBJ1-5; the D is unclear. Trimming left V 0 bases short and J 4 bases short, with 14 bases between. The V gene's germline CDR1 is SGDLS and CDR2 YYNGEE. The CDR3 has 16 residues. As DNA, the CDR3 is TGTGCCAGCAGCGTAGAAATTACTAGCCGGAATCAGCCCCAGCATTTT. Translation gives CASSVEITSRNQPQHF.

This clone was seen only once. V gene TRBV7-8 combines with J gene TRBJ2-3, with 8 bases identical to TRBD1. Germline V gene sequence: CDR1 SGHVS, CDR2 FQNEAQ. After removal of 5 bases from V and 0 bases from J, the junction contained 10 bases not matched to a gene. The CDR3 loop spans 17 amino acids. The CDR3 DNA is TGTGCCAGCAGCACATGGACAGGGACCCTTAGCACAGATACGCAGTATTTT. Translation gives CASSTWTGTLSTDTQYF. Variable domain in full (rest from reference TRBV7-8 and TRBJ2-3): GAGVSQSPRYKVAKRGQDVALRCDPISGHVSLFWYQQALGQGPEFLTYFQNEAQLDKSGLPSDRFFAERPEGSVSTLKIQRTQQEDSAVYLCASSTWTGTLSTDTQYFGPGTRLTVL.

The chain employs TRBV19 and TRBJ2-5; 10 nucleotides match TRBD1. CDR3 length: 13 amino acids. The J segment lost 4 bases and the V segment lost 10 bases, leaving 6 bases of the junction unmatched. In germline, CDR1 is LNHDA, CDR2 SQIVND (reference sequence). DNA of the CDR3: TGTGCCACCGCGGACAGGGGGGGAGAGACCCAGTACTTC. This sequence encodes CATADRGGETQYF. The full variable domain, with the rest looked up from reference TRBV19 and TRBJ2-5, is DGGITQSPKYLFRKEGQNVTLSCEQNLNHDAMYWYRQDPGQGLRLIYYSQIVNDFQKGDIAEGYSVSREKKESFPLTVTSAQKNPTAFYLCATADRGGETQYFGPGTRLLVL.

The chain combines TRBV10-3 with TRBJ2-7; D might be TRBD2 (6 bases). V lost 5 bases, J lost 5 bases, and 16 bases lay in between. The CDR3 length is 14 residues. Germline CDR1 ENHRY, CDR2 SYGVKD. The CDR3 sequence is CAISPTGDVHEQYF. As DNA, the CDR3 is TGTGCCATCAGTCCAACGGGAGATGTCCACGAGCAGTACTTC.

This clone was recorded once. J is TRBJ2-1 and V is TRBV29-1; TRBD2 agrees at 7 bases. Germline lookup yields CDR1 SQVTM and CDR2 ANQGSEA. The junction had 8 bases not matched to a gene; V was cut back by 8 bases and J by 4 bases. The CDR3 sequence is 13 residues long. Written as DNA, the CDR3 is TGCAGCTGGGAGGGCGGAAGGTACAATGAGCAGTTCTTC. This sequence encodes CSWEGGRYNEQFF.

The genes are TRBV5-1 and TRBJ2-5; 8 positions match TRBD1. Germline loops: CDR1 SGHRS, CDR2 YFSETQ. Unmatched junction bases numbered 6, after V lost 4 bases and J lost 1 base. This CDR3 has 15 residues. The chain's CDR3 is CASSPQGQAQETQYF. The CDR3 nucleotides read TGCGCCAGCAGCCCTCAGGGACAGGCCCAAGAGACCCAGTACTTC.

The genes are TRBV7-9 and TRBJ2-3, with D hard to call. Looked up from germline, CDR1 is SEHNR and CDR2 is FQNEAQ (reference sequence). V was pared by 3 bases and J by 0 bases, with 7 bases between. This CDR3 is 14 amino acids long. CDR3 DNA: TGTGCCAGCAGCTTTTCCACTAGCACAGATACGCAGTATTTT. This sequence encodes CASSFSTSTDTQYF.

The V and J genes are TRBV28 and TRBJ2-7, with 13 nucleotides matching TRBD2. The germline CDR1 and CDR2 sequences are MDHEN and SYDVKM. This CDR3 is built from 16 residues. After removal of 6 bases from V and 0 bases from J, the junction contained 5 bases not matched to a gene. The CDR3 here is CASRDTSGRASYEQYF. The DNA of the CDR3 is TGTGCCAGCAGGGACACTAGCGGGAGGGCCTCCTACGAGCAGTACTTC. Based on the CDR3 plus reference TRBV28 and TRBJ2-7, the full variable domain is DVKVTQSSRYLVKRTGEKVFLECVQDMDHENMFWYRQDPGLGLRLIYFSYDVKMKEKGDIPEGYSVSREKKERFSLILESASTNQTSMYLCASRDTSGRASYEQYFGPGTRLTVT.

The CDR3 loop reads CASSRDRDEQFF. The CDR3 nucleotides are TGTGCCAGCAGCCGAGACAGGGATGAGCAGTTCTTC. The J gene is TRBJ2-1, the V gene TRBV9; TRBD1 agrees at 7 bases. CDR1 is SGDLS and CDR2 is YYNGEE in the germline V gene. There are 12 residues in the CDR3. V shed 4 bases and J 8 bases; nucleotides not matched to a gene: 3.